The 9 T cell receptor beta chains below come from one sample, sequenced in a study of early T cells in non-severe SARS-CoV-2 infection. TCRdb recomputed calls from the 5' RACE reads with MiXCR, one row per CDR3 protein. The repertoire holds roughly 26,000 distinct CDR3 sequences, with roughly 4.6% as singletons. Material: whole blood. The origin of the receptors is an adult who was a healthcare worker with PCR-confirmed SARS-CoV-2 infection or an uninfected control (not recorded which).

This clonotype was counted at least ten times. V is TRBV2 and J is TRBJ1-1; 9 nucleotides match TRBD1. V lost 7 bases, J lost 6 bases, and 6 bases stayed unmatched. The CDR3 consists of 13 residues. Germline-derived CDR1 and CDR2 are SNHLY and FYNNEI. The CDR3 region is CASIRDRVSEAFF. CDR3 DNA: TGTGCCAGCATCCGGGACAGGGTATCTGAAGCTTTCTTT. Full variable domain (remainder filled in from reference TRBV2 and TRBJ1-1): EPEVTQTPSHQVTQMGQEVILRCVPISNHLYFYWYRQILGQKVEFLVSFYNNEISEKSEIFDDQFSVERPDGSNFTLKIRSTKLEDSAMYFCASIRDRVSEAFFGQGTRLTVV.

This clonotype was counted at least ten times. The CDR3 DNA sequence: TGCGCCAGCAGCCCGGGGATGGAAAATTCACCCCTCCACTTT. As protein: CASSPGMENSPLHF. This rearrangement joins TRBV5-1 to TRBJ1-6, with no clear D. The CDR3 runs to 14 residues. The V gene lost 4 bases and the J gene lost 7 bases, with 12 bases spanning the gap. CDR1 is SGHRS and CDR2 is YFSETQ in the germline V gene.

This clonotype was found many times. The chain has TRBV19 and TRBJ2-3; TRBD1 might be the D (7 bases). The V gene lost 5 bases and the J gene lost 6 bases, with 12 bases spanning the gap. Germline CDR1 reads LNHDA; CDR2 reads SQIVND (reference sequence). This CDR3 is 13 amino acids long. CDR3 protein: CASSDSGGDTQYF. In DNA, the CDR3 is TGTGCCAGTAGTGACTCAGGGGGGGATACGCAGTATTTT.

This clonotype came up many times. V and J are TRBV20-1 and TRBJ1-2; D is unresolved. The germline gives CDR1 DFQATT, CDR2 SNEGSKA (reference sequence). The CDR3 is made up of 14 amino acids. The V end lost 6 bases, the J end lost 5 bases, and 19 bases lay between the germline ends. CDR3 protein: CSAEEAGEGYGYTF. CDR3 nucleotide sequence: TGCAGTGCCGAGGAGGCTGGGGAGGGTTATGGCTACACCTTC.

This rearrangement joins TRBV6-5 to TRBJ1-5; 9 nucleotides align to TRBD1. J gave up 6 bases and V 5 bases, and 8 bases lay outside the gene matches. This CDR3 has 15 residues. Germline loops: CDR1 MNHEY, CDR2 SVGAGI. Written as DNA, the CDR3 is TGTGCCAGCAGTACCAGACAGGGGGTTAGTCAGCCCCAGCATTTT. Protein sequence: CASSTRQGVSQPQHF.

This clonotype appeared many times. J is TRBJ2-7 and V is TRBV12-3 or TRBV12-4, with D perhaps assigned TRBD1 or TRBD2 (6 bases each). The V gene lost 6 bases and the J gene lost 4 bases, with 22 bases spanning the gap. The length of the CDR3 is 16 residues. The CDR3, as DNA: TGTGCCAGCAGCGAAGCTTGGGGTCGGGGGCAATACGAGCAGTACTTC. Its translation: CASSEAWGRGQYEQYF.

In this sample, this clonotype turned up many times. The chain uses TRBV5-1 and TRBJ2-5; the match to TRBD2 covers 7 bases. Germline CDR1 SGHRS, CDR2 YFSETQ. V shed 0 bases, J shed 3 bases, and the junction held 8 bases outside the gene matches. There are 16 residues in the CDR3. The CDR3 DNA reads TGCGCCAGCAGCTTGGCTTGGAGCGGGGCAAAAGAGACCCAGTACTTC. Its translation: CASSLAWSGAKETQYF. Together with reference TRBV5-1 and TRBJ2-5, the CDR3 gives the full variable domain: KAGVTQTPRYLIKTRGQQVTLSCSPISGHRSVSWYQQTPGQGLQFLFEYFSETQRNKGNFPGRFSGRQFSNSRSEMNVSTLELGDSALYLCASSLAWSGAKETQYFGPGTRLLVL.

In its sample, this clonotype was seen many times. V and J are TRBV10-2 and TRBJ2-7; D remains unclear. Germline V gene lookup returns CDR1 WSHSY and CDR2 SAAADI. The CDR3 has 13 residues. Trimming left V 7 bases short and J 3 bases short, with 13 bases between. CDR3 sequence reads: CASNGVGFYEQYF. CDR3 in DNA: TGCGCCAGCAATGGAGTCGGATTCTACGAGCAGTACTTC.

This clonotype was found many times. The chain links TRBV7-2 to TRBJ2-5; D assignment may be TRBD1 or TRBD2 (5 bases each). Germline values: CDR1 SGHTA, CDR2 FQGNSA. This CDR3 comprises 14 residues. Trimming left V 0 bases short and J 7 bases short, with 12 bases between. The DNA for the CDR3 is TGTGCCAGCAGCTTAGCGGGGGACCTAAGGACCCAGTACTTC. Its translation: CASSLAGDLRTQYF.